Below are 14 T cell receptor beta chains sequenced from a single sample in a study of T cells in localized non-small cell lung cancer. Method: immunoSEQ multiplex PCR; TCRdb's copy keeps in-frame clones and lacks some. The sample consists of fewer than 40,000 clones, around 90% of them appearing once. Here the sequenced sample was peripheral blood mononuclear cells, taken before any cancer treatment. The source is a man aged 40-75 years with stage III lung adenocarcinoma.

The V and J genes are TRBV5-8 and TRBJ1-4, with a tentative D call TRBD1 (5 bases). The V and J ends lost 4 bases and 5 bases respectively, with 15 bases between them. CDR3 length: 15 amino acids. Looked up from germline, CDR1 is SGHTS and CDR2 is YDEGEE. Written as DNA, the CDR3 is TGTGCCAGCAGCCACGACGGGACCAACAATGAAAAACTGTTTTTT. It is translated as CASSHDGTNNEKLFF.

The chain joins TRBV4-2 to TRBJ2-6; the D is unclear. The CDR3 runs to 16 residues. V was shortened by 0 bases and J by 1 base, with 7 bases between the two germline ends. Germline V CDR1 and CDR2: LGHNA, YNFKEQ. The chain's CDR3 is CASSQEYGSGANVLTF. CDR3 sequence (DNA): TGTGCCAGCAGCCAAGAGTACGGGTCTGGGGCCAACGTCCTGACTTTC.

This clone was observed a single time. The chain recombines TRBV7-3 with TRBJ2-1; D ambiguous. This CDR3 spans 13 amino acids. Trimming left V 1 base short and J 6 bases short, with 7 bases between. The germline gives CDR1 SGHTA, CDR2 FQGTGA. The CDR3 DNA is TGTGCCAGCAGCTTAATCCCTACCAATGAGCAGTTCTTC. Translating it yields CASSLIPTNEQFF.

The chain is built from TRBV11-2 and TRBJ1-2; the match to TRBD1 covers 9 bases. CDR1 SGHAT and CDR2 FQNNGV come from the germline V gene. V trimming: 3 bases; J trimming: 4 bases; junction bases outside the gene matches: 6. The CDR3 length is 15 residues. The DNA for the CDR3 is TGTGCCAGCAGCTTGGGGACAGGGAAGGGCTATGGCTACACCTTC. Its protein is CASSLGTGKGYGYTF.

The chain links TRBV28 to TRBJ1-1; D unresolved. Germline V gives CDR1 MDHEN, CDR2 SYDVKM. The ends were cut back, 8 bases at V and 0 bases at J, with 16 bases in the middle. The CDR3 has 15 amino acids. CDR3 bases: TGTGCCAGCTGGAATCAGGTGCTCATGAACACTGAAGCTTTCTTT. Translated, it gives CASWNQVLMNTEAFF.

As DNA, the CDR3 is TGTGCCAGAAGCTACCCCGAGGACAGGATCAACTATGGCTACACCTTC. It specifies CARSYPEDRINYGYTF. This sequence joins TRBV7-5 and TRBJ1-2; whether TRBD1, the table's D call, matches the DNA was not checked. TRBV7-5 is reported as a pseudogene. This CDR3 has 16 amino acids.

The rearrangement links TRBV6-1 to TRBJ2-7; maybe TRBD1 (6 bases). The length of the CDR3 is 15 residues. V lost 6 bases and J lost 1, with 16 bases in between. CDR1 is MNHNS, CDR2 SASEGT, per germline. CDR3 nucleotides: TGTGCCAGCAGCCTCCGGGACAAATTATCCTACGAGCAGTACTTC. Protein product: CASSLRDKLSYEQYF.

The chain carries TRBV28 and TRBJ1-1; 7 nucleotides line up with TRBD1. V lost 4 bases to trimming and J lost 0 bases; unmatched junction nucleotides: 8. The V gene's germline CDR1 is MDHEN and CDR2 SYDVKM. This CDR3 has 16 residues. In DNA, the CDR3 is TGTGCCAGCAGTTCGCCAGGACAGGCCATGAACACTGAAGCTTTCTTT. It encodes CASSSPGQAMNTEAFF.

The chain joins TRBV19 to TRBJ2-5; D ambiguous. CDR3 length equals 15 residues. Germline V gene sequence: CDR1 LNHDA, CDR2 SQIVND (reference sequence). With 5 bases removed from V and 4 bases from J, the gap between germline ends came to 17 bases. CDR3 bases: TGTGCCAGTAGTTATAAGTTCCTAGTTGGAGAGACCCAGTACTTC. It specifies CASSYKFLVGETQYF.

The sample holds one count of this clone. V is TRBV7-2 and J is TRBJ1-1, with 9 bases matching TRBD1. CDR1 and CDR2 from the germline V gene are SGHTA and FQGNSA. The trim removed 5 bases at V and 4 bases at J, leaving 11 bases unmatched. This CDR3 has 16 residues. Here the CDR3 reads CASSTLALTGGTEAFF. The CDR3 nucleotides read TGTGCCAGCAGCACACTCGCGTTGACAGGGGGCACTGAAGCTTTCTTT.

The rearrangement joins TRBV5-1 to TRBJ1-1, with D possibly TRBD1 on 5 matching bases. Germline V lookup: CDR1 SGHRS, CDR2 YFSETQ. The CDR3 covers 16 residues. V dropped 4 bases and J dropped 1 base, with 17 bases sitting between them. The CDR3 spells CASSPRMGRTNTEAFF. The CDR3 coding sequence is TGCGCCAGCAGCCCACGGATGGGACGGACGAACACTGAAGCTTTCTTT.

The V gene is TRBV5-6, the J gene TRBJ2-7; the match to TRBD2 covers 9 bases. With 4 bases clipped from V and 6 bases from J, the junction kept 5 bases outside the gene matches. Germline V gives CDR1 SGHDT, CDR2 YYEEEE. The CDR3 runs to 13 residues. CDR3 in amino acids: CASSGGGAREQYF. CDR3 nucleotide sequence: TGTGCCAGCAGCGGCGGGGGGGCCCGCGAGCAGTACTTC.

V and J are TRBV11-1 and TRBJ2-1, with D unclear. Germline CDR1 is SGHAT and CDR2 is FQDESV (reference sequence). V was pared by 1 base and J by 5 bases, with 12 bases between. The CDR3 consists of 15 residues. This CDR3 reads CASSLGSFTDNEQFF. The CDR3 nucleotides read TGTGCCAGCAGCTTAGGAAGTTTTACAGACAATGAGCAGTTCTTC.

The gene calls are TRBV6-6 and TRBJ2-5; 8 nucleotides agree with TRBD2. In germline, CDR1 is MNHNY, CDR2 SVGAGI (reference sequence). This CDR3 is built from 16 residues. V lost 7 bases, J lost 4 bases, and 14 bases stayed unmatched. The CDR3 loop is CASIPLSTGGRETQYF. The CDR3 DNA is TGTGCCAGCATCCCCCTCAGCACGGGGGGGAGAGAGACCCAGTACTTC.